The 18 T cell receptor beta chains listed next were all sequenced from one sample in a study of cytomegalovirus exposure and HLA in healthy donors. PCR involved 60 Vbeta and 13 Jbeta primers. The data were produced by immunoSEQ multiplex PCR, yet TCRdb's version contains in-frame clones alone and is incomplete. This table holds about 25,000 clones. The sample comprised PBMCs. These receptors originate from a male donor in good health and CMV-seropositive.

V is TRBV6-5 and J is TRBJ1-2, with unresolved D. Germline V gene sequence: CDR1 MNHEY, CDR2 SVGAGI. V gave up 0 bases and J gave up 1 base, with 6 bases separating them. The CDR3 has 14 amino acids. The CDR3 DNA follows: TGTGCCAGCAGTTACTCGGGCAGTAACTATGGCTACACCTTC. It translates to CASSYSGSNYGYTF.

The rearrangement links TRBV4-2 to TRBJ2-1; tentatively, D is TRBD1 (5 bases). The CDR3 sequence is 15 residues long. Trimming took 3 bases from V and 8 from J, leaving 17 bases between them. The germline V gene encodes CDR1 LGHNA and CDR2 YNFKEQ. The CDR3 sequence is CASSQKGPNYYEQFF. For the CDR3, the DNA is TGTGCCAGCAGCCAGAAGGGGCCTAATTACTATGAGCAGTTCTTC.

The rearrangement joins TRBV25-1 to TRBJ1-3, with a weak D call TRBD1 (5 bases). Germline CDR1 is MGHDK and CDR2 is SYGVNS. This CDR3 comprises 15 residues. Trimming took 3 bases from V and 3 from J, leaving 12 bases between them. DNA of the CDR3: TGTGCCAGCAGTGATAGGGGCCTGAATGGAAACACCATATATTTT. Translating it yields CASSDRGLNGNTIYF. Supplemented by reference TRBV25-1 and TRBJ1-3, the full variable domain reads EADIYQTPRYLVIGTGKKITLECSQTMGHDKMYWYQQDPGMELHLIHYSYGVNSTEKGDLSSESTVSRIRTEHFPLTLESARPSHTSQYLCASSDRGLNGNTIYFGEGSWLTVV.

The J gene is TRBJ2-3, the V gene TRBV9; D unresolved. The CDR3 is 14 amino acids. V dropped 0 bases and J dropped 2 bases, with 7 bases sitting between them. CDR1 SGDLS and CDR2 YYNGEE come from the germline V gene. The CDR3 sequence is CASSVDLYTDTQYF. The CDR3 DNA follows: TGTGCCAGCAGCGTAGATCTATACACAGATACGCAGTATTTT.

V and J are TRBV15 and TRBJ1-1; D possibly corresponds to TRBD1 (5 bases). There are 13 residues in the CDR3. The germline V and J ends were trimmed by 8 bases and 0 bases, with 10 bases remaining between them. Germline V gene sequence: CDR1 LNHNV, CDR2 YYDKDF (reference sequence). CDR3 protein: CATSDSLNTEAFF. The CDR3 nucleotides read TGTGCCACCTCTGACAGCTTGAACACTGAAGCTTTCTTT.

In DNA, the CDR3 is TGTGCCAGTAGTGACAGGGTTACTATCTATGGCTACACCTTC. This encodes CASSDRVTIYGYTF. J is TRBJ1-2 and V is TRBV19, with TRBD1 identical over 7 bases. With V trimmed by 5 bases and J by 4 bases, 7 bases remained unmatched. CDR3 length: 14 residues. CDR1 and CDR2 (germline): LNHDA, SQIVND (reference sequence).

The gene calls are TRBV28 and TRBJ2-2; 7 bases line up with TRBD2. V lost 2 bases, J lost 3 bases, and 9 bases stayed unmatched. Germline CDR1 and CDR2: MDHEN and SYDVKM. The length of the CDR3 is 17 residues. CDR3 coding DNA: TGTGCCAGCAGTTTACGGGGGGTCGTTATGGACACCGGGGAGCTGTTTTTT. As protein: CASSLRGVVMDTGELFF.

V is TRBV6-1 and J is TRBJ2-7, with D possibly being TRBD2 (5 bases). Germline V lookup: CDR1 MNHNS, CDR2 SASEGT. Trimming left V 6 bases short and J 0 bases short, with 9 bases between. This CDR3 is 13 amino acids long. The CDR3 sequence: CASRVGSSYEQYF. CDR3 nucleotide sequence: TGTGCCAGCAGGGTAGGGAGCTCCTACGAGCAGTACTTC.

The CDR3 spells CASSEGASYSYNEQFF. The CDR3 DNA sequence: TGTGCCAGCAGTGAAGGCGCCTCATACTCCTACAATGAGCAGTTCTTC. J is TRBJ2-1 and V is TRBV2; no firm D call. This CDR3 region has 16 residues. Germline loops: CDR1 SNHLY, CDR2 FYNNEI. Trimming took 1 base from V and 0 from J, leaving 10 bases between them.

This chain uses TRBV6-5 with TRBJ1-2, with D possibly being TRBD1 (5 bases). CDR3 size: 14 residues. V lost 2 bases and J lost 4, with 11 bases in between. Germline CDR1 MNHEY, CDR2 SVGAGI. The CDR3 sequence: CASSYTARAYGYTF. The CDR3 region has the DNA TGTGCCAGCAGTTACACCGCCAGGGCCTATGGCTACACCTTC.

CDR3 region: CASSLAGADTQYF. CDR3 DNA sequence: TGCGCCAGCAGCTTGGCGGGGGCAGATACGCAGTATTTT. This chain connects TRBV5-1 to TRBJ2-3, with a weak D call TRBD2 (6 bases). This CDR3 is 13 amino acids long. The germline V gene has CDR1 SGHRS and CDR2 YFSETQ. Trimming cost V 0 bases and J 4 bases, with 6 bases left between them. The complete variable domain, with remaining parts taken from reference TRBV5-1 and TRBJ2-3, reads KAGVTQTPRYLIKTRGQQVTLSCSPISGHRSVSWYQQTPGQGLQFLFEYFSETQRNKGNFPGRFSGRQFSNSRSEMNVSTLELGDSALYLCASSLAGADTQYFGPGTRLTVL.

The chain combines TRBV2 with TRBJ2-5, with TRBD2 matching over 7 bases. With 4 bases clipped from V and 3 bases from J, the junction kept 8 bases outside the gene matches. Germline CDR1 and CDR2: SNHLY and FYNNEI. The length of the CDR3 is 15 residues. The DNA of the CDR3 is TGTGCCAGCAGTGGGGTTGCGGGAGTCAAAGAGACCCAGTACTTC. It is translated as CASSGVAGVKETQYF.

V usage is TRBV30 and J usage is TRBJ1-1; D gene unclear. The V end was cut by 0 bases, the J end by 0 bases, with 14 bases between. Germline CDR1 GTSNPN, CDR2 SVGIG (reference sequence). This CDR3 contains 16 residues. As DNA, the CDR3 is TGTGCCTGGAGTGTACGGTGGGCAGCCTTGAACACTGAAGCTTTCTTT. Translation gives CAWSVRWAALNTEAFF.

This chain links TRBV14 with TRBJ2-7; unclear D gene. The germline V gene encodes CDR1 SGHDN and CDR2 FVKESK. V shed 2 bases and J shed 3 bases, with 11 bases lying between them. The CDR3 is 14 amino acids. The CDR3 nucleotides read TGTGCCAGCAGCCAATTGGCAGGTCACTACGAGCAGTACTTC. Residues: CASSQLAGHYEQYF. The full variable domain, in which reference TRBV14 and TRBJ2-7 provide the parts outside the CDR3, is EAGVTQFPSHSVIEKGQTVTLRCDPISGHDNLYWYRRVMGKEIKFLLHFVKESKQDESGMPNNRFLAERTGGTYSTLKVQPAELEDSGVYFCASSQLAGHYEQYFGPGTRLTVT.

On this clone: One end of the junction is discordant with germline, which a read error may explain. The chain employs TRBV5-1 and TRBJ1-1; 7 bases match TRBD1. CDR1 and CDR2 from the germline V gene are SGHRS and YFSETQ. The CDR3 sequence is 14 residues long. CDR3 bases: TGCGCCAGCAGCACCTCTGAGGGGGCCACTGAAGATTTCTTT. Protein: CASSTSEGATEDFF.

The V and J genes are TRBV7-6 and TRBJ2-2; a weak D match, TRBD2 (6 bases). Trimming left V 2 bases short and J 9 bases short, with 16 bases between. CDR1 is SGHVS, CDR2 FNYEAQ, per germline. CDR3 length: 15 residues. Here the CDR3 DNA reads TGTGCCAGCAGCTTAATGAGCGGGCCGAATCGGGAGCTGTTTTTT. Its translation: CASSLMSGPNRELFF. The full variable domain, completed using reference TRBV7-6 and TRBJ2-2, is GAGVSQSPRYKVTKRGQDVALRCDPISGHVSLYWYRQALGQGPEFLTYFNYEAQQDKSGLPNDRFSAERPEGSISTLTIQRTEQRDSAMYRCASSLMSGPNRELFFGEGSRLTVL.

V and J are TRBV6-6 and TRBJ2-7, with D possibly matching TRBD2 (6 bases). Between the trimmed V and J ends, which lost 5 bases and 3 bases, there was a span of 14 bases. Germline CDR1 and CDR2: MNHNY and SVGAGI (reference sequence). This CDR3 contains 14 residues. The chain's CDR3 is CASSPTREVYEQYF. CDR3 coding DNA: TGTGCCAGCAGTCCTACTAGGGAGGTCTACGAGCAGTACTTC.

The chain recombines TRBV7-6 with TRBJ1-4; D might be TRBD1 (5 bases). Germline lookup yields CDR1 SGHVS and CDR2 FNYEAQ. CDR3 length: 15 amino acids. Trimming took 1 base from V and 4 from J, leaving 10 bases between them. In DNA form, the CDR3 reads TGTGCCAGCAGCTTAGGTGACAGCTTTAATGAAAAACTGTTTTTT. Its translation: CASSLGDSFNEKLFF.